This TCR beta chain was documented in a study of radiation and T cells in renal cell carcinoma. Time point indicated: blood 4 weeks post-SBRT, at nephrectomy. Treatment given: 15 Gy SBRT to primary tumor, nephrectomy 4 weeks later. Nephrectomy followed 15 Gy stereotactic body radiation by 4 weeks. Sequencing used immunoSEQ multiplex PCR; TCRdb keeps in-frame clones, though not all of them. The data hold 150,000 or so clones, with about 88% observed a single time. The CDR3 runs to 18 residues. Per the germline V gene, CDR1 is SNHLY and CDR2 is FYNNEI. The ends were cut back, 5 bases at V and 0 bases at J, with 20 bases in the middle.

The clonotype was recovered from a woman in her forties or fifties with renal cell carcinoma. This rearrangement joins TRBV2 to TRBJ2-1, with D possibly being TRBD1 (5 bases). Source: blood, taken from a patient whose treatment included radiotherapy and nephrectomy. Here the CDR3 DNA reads TGTGCCAGCAGTTACTTACAGGTCCCCCTTAGCTCCTACAATGAGCAGTTCTTC. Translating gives CASSYLQVPLSSYNEQFF.